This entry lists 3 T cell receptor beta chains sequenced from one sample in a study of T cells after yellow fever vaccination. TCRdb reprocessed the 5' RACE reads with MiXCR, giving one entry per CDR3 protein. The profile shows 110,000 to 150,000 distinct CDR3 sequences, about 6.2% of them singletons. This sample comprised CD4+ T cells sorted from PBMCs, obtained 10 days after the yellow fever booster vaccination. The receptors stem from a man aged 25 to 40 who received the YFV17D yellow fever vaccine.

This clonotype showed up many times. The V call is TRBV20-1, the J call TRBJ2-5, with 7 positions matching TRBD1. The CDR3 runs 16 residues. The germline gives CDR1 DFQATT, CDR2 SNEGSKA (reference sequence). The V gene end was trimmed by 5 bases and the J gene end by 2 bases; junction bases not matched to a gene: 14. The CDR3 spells CSAGTRQGRHQETQYF. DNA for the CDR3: TGCAGTGCTGGGACCCGACAGGGCAGACATCAAGAGACCCAGTACTTC.

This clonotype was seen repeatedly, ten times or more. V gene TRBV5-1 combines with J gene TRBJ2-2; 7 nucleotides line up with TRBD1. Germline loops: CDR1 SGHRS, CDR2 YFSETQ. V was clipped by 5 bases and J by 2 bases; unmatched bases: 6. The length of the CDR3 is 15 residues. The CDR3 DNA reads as TGCGCCAGCAGTTATGGACAGGTCAACACCGGGGAGCTGTTTTTT. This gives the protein CASSYGQVNTGELFF.

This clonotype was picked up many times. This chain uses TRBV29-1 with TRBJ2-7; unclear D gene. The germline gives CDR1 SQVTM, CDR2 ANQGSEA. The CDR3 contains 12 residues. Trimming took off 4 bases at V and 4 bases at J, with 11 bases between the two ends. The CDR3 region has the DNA TGCAGCGTTGTTGCCGGTGGGTACGAGCAGTACTTC. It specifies CSVVAGGYEQYF.